The clone carrying this TCR beta chain was seen a single time. The data were obtained in a study of control samples from healthy donors and cancer patients. Clones were sequenced by immunoSEQ multiplex PCR, and TCRdb holds only the in-frame ones, with some missing. The data hold 150,000 or so clones, with roughly 94% observed a single time. Germline-derived CDR1 and CDR2 are MNHNS and SASEGT. CDR3 size: 14 residues. Trimming took off 2 bases at V and 4 bases at J, with 11 bases between the two ends. V gene TRBV6-1 combines with J gene TRBJ1-1, with a weak D call TRBD1 (6 bases). The clonotype was recovered from a man aged 40-55 years in good health. Source material: blood. The CDR3 coding sequence is TGTGCCAGCAGTGAATTGGGGGGCGGCACTGAAGCTTTCTTT. Translation: CASSELGGGTEAFF.